This T cell receptor (beta chain) originates from a study of T cell responses to AZD1222 COVID-19 vaccine. Study results and limitations: When two AZD1222 doses had been given, Spike-specific TCR breadth and depth rose. Females made up more of the donors, who were largely white British, and clonal diversity may have come out too low.

Second-dose intervals of approximately 4 or approximately 12 weeks were pooled. Notes on this clone: The antigen remains unidentified.

Sequenced by immunoSEQ multiplex PCR; TCRdb stores in-frame clones only, minus some. The sample records roughly 190,000 clones, 80% to 95% being singletons. With 3 bases clipped from V and 7 bases from J, the junction kept 7 bases outside the gene matches. The length of the CDR3 is 14 residues. Germline values: CDR1 KGHSH, CDR2 LQKENI. The specimen was peripheral blood, collected 28 days after the second AZD1222 dose. The clonotype originates from an adult who received the AZD1222 COVID-19 vaccine. The chain joins TRBV18 to TRBJ1-1; 8 bases match TRBD1. This CDR3 reads CASSPLDRDNEAFF. The CDR3 DNA reads TGTGCCAGCTCACCTTTGGACAGGGATAATGAAGCTTTCTTT.